Listed below are T cell receptor beta chains from one sample, sequenced in a study of vaccination effects on CD4 cells after COVID-19. TCRdb's copy holds only in-frame clones and misses some; the assay was immunoSEQ multiplex PCR. The repertoire holds 21,000 or so clones, with just under 75% as singletons. Their cognate antigens are unknown. The input for sequencing was CD4+ T cells from PBMCs cultured with a peptide pool, taken before COVID-19 vaccination. These receptor sequences come from a human donor who had a prior SARS-CoV-2 infection. The CDR3 runs from the conserved cysteine through the conserved F or W. Each record gives: clone size, J gene, V gene, D gene, CDR3 protein, CDR3 DNA. D genes are given only for firm matches. The size entry is marked missing in some rows and otherwise reads once, few, many or a size class.

>NA|TRBJ1-4|TRBV19|NA
CASSIAGSRKLFF
TGTGCCAGTAGTATCGCAGGGTCGCGAAAACTGTTTTTT
>NA|TRBJ2-7|TRBV6-5|TRBD1
CASSHRGNEQYF
TGTGCCAGCAGTCACAGGGGAAACGAGCAGTACTTC
>NA|TRBJ2-7|TRBV5-1|TRBD2
CASSASTSGRANEQYF
TGCGCCAGCAGCGCCTCTACTAGCGGGAGGGCCAACGAGCAGTACTTC
>NA|TRBJ2-1|TRBV6-6|TRBD2
CASSYSSGGGNEQFF
TGTGCCAGCAGTTACTCTTCGGGGGGAGGAAATGAGCAGTTCTTC
>NA|TRBJ2-1|TRBV2|TRBD2
CASSVASGGLNEQFF
TGTGCCAGCAGTGTTGCTAGCGGGGGCTTAAATGAGCAGTTCTTC
>NA|TRBJ2-1|TRBV7-3|TRBD2
CASSLSLAGTNEQFF
TGTGCCAGCAGCTTAAGTTTAGCGGGAACGAATGAGCAGTTCTTC
>NA|TRBJ1-1|TRBV5-1|NA
CASSLVAGEGNTEAFF
TGCGCCAGCAGCTTGGTCGCAGGGGAAGGGAACACTGAAGCTTTCTTT
>NA|TRBJ2-3|TRBV18|TRBD2
CASSPWSGGTGTDTQYF
TGTGCCAGCTCACCATGGAGCGGGGGGACTGGAACAGATACGCAGTATTTT
>few|TRBJ2-1|TRBV5-4|TRBD2
CASSEEPGGPVYNEQFF
TGTGCCAGCAGCGAAGAGCCGGGGGGGCCGGTCTACAATGAGCAGTTCTTC
>NA|TRBJ1-6|TRBV5-4|NA
CASSLVGDSPLHF
TGTGCCAGCAGCTTGGTAGGCGATTCACCCCTCCACTTT
>NA|TRBJ2-2|TRBV18|NA
CASSPGLHTGELFF
TGTGCCAGCTCACCAGGGTTGCATACCGGGGAGCTGTTTTTT
>once|TRBJ2-3|TRBV5-1|NA
CASSLEANTDTQYF
TGCGCCAGCAGCTTGGAGGCCAACACAGATACGCAGTATTTT